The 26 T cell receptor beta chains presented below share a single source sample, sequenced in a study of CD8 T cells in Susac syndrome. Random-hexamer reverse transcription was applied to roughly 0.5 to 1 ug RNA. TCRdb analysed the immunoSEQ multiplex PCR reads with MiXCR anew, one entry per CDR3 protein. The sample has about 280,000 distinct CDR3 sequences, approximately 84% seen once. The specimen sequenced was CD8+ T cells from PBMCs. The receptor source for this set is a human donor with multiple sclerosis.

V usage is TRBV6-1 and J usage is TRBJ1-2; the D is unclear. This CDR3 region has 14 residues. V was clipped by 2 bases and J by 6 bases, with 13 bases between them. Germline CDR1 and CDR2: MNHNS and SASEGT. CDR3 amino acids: CASSELQLRDGYTF. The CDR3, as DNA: TGTGCCAGCAGTGAATTGCAATTGAGGGATGGCTACACCTTC.

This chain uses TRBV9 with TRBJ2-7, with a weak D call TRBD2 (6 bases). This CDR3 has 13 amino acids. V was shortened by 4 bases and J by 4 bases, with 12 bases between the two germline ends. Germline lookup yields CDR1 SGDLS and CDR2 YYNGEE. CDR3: CASSPRLDYEQYF. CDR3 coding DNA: TGTGCCAGCAGCCCCCGACTAGATTACGAGCAGTACTTC. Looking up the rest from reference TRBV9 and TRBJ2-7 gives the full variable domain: DSGVTQTPKHLITATGQRVTLRCSPRSGDLSVYWYQQSLDQGLQFLIQYYNGEERAKGNILERFSAQQFPDLHSELNLSSLELGDSALYFCASSPRLDYEQYFGPGTRLTVT.

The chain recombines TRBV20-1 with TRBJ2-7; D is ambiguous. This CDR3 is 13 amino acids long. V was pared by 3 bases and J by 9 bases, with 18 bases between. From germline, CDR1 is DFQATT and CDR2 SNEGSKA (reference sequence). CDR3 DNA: TGCAGTGCTAGCGATAGAAAACTACGAGGGCAGTACTTC. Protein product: CSASDRKLRGQYF.

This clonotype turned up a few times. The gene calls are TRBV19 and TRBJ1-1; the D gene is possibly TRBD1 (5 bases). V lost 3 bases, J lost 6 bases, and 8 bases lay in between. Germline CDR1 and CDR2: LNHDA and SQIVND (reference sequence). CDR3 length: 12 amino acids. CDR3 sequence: CASSMGDPEAFF. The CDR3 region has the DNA TGTGCCAGTAGTATGGGGGATCCTGAAGCTTTCTTT.

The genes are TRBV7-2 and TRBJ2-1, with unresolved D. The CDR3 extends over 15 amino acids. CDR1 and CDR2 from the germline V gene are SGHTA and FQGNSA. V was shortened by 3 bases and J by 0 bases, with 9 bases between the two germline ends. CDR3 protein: CASSFVGYSYNEQFF. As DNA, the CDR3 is TGTGCCAGCAGCTTCGTAGGATACTCCTACAATGAGCAGTTCTTC.

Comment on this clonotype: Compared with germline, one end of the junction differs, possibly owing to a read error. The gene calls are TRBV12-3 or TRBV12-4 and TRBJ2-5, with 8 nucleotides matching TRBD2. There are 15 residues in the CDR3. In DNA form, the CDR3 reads TGTGCCAGCAGTTACGAGCGGGAGAATGGAGAGACCCAGTGCTTC. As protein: CASSYERENGETQCF.

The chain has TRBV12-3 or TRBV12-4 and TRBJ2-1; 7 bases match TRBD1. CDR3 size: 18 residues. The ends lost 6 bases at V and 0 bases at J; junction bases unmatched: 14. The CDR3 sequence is CASRGNMGQLNSYNEQFF. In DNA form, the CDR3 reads TGTGCCAGCAGAGGAAATATGGGACAGCTAAACTCCTACAATGAGCAGTTCTTC.

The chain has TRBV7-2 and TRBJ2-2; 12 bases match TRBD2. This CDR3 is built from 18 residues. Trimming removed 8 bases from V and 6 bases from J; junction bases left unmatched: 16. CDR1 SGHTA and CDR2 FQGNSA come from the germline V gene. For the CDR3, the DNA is TGTGCCAGCGACCGCTTCTTCCTAGCGGGAGGGCCACCCGGGGAGCTGTTTTTT. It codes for CASDRFFLAGGPPGELFF.

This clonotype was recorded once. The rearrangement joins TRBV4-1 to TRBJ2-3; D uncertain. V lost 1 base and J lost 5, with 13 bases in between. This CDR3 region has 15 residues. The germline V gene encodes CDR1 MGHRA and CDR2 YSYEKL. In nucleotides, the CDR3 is TGCGCCAGCAGCCAAGCCAACCTCCTGCAAGATACGCAGTATTTT. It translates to CASSQANLLQDTQYF.

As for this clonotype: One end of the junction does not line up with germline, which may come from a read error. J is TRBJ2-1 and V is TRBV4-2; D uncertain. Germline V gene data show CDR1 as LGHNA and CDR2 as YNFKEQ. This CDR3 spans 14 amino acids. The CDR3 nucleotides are TGTGCCAGCAGCCAAAGTGGGCCGCCTAATGGGCAGTTCTTC. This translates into CASSQSGPPNGQFF.

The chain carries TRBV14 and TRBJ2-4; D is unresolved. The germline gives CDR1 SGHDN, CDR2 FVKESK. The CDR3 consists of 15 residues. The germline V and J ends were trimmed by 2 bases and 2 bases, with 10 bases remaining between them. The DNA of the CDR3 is TGTGCCAGCAGCCAATCGAATGGTCCCAAAAACATTCAGTACTTC. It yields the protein CASSQSNGPKNIQYF.

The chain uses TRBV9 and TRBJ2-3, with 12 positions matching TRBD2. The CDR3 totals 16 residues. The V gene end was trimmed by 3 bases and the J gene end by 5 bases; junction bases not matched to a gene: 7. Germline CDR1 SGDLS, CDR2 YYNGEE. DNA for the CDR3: TGTGCCAGCAGCGGAGTGGAACTAGCGGGGGGAGATACGCAGTATTTT. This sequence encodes CASSGVELAGGDTQYF.

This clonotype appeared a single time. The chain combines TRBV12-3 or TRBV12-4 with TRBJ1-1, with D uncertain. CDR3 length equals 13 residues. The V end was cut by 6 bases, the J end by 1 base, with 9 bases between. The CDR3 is CASSWVGNTEAFF. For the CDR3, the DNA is TGTGCCAGCAGCTGGGTAGGGAACACTGAAGCTTTCTTT.

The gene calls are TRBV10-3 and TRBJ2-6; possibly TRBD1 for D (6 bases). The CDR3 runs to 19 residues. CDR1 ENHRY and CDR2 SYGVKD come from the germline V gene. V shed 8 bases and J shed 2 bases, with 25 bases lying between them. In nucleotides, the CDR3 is TGTGCCATCGGCAACGTAGGGGGACCAGGGAAGGCTGGGGCCAACGTCCTGACTTTC. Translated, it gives CAIGNVGGPGKAGANVLTF.

The CDR3 nucleotides read TGTGCCAGTAGTATAGACCCGACTAGCGGGATTTCAGATACGCAGTATTTT. Amino acids: CASSIDPTSGISDTQYF. The chain combines TRBV19 with TRBJ2-3; TRBD2 matches 11 bases. The CDR3 loop spans 17 amino acids. V lost 0 bases to trimming and J lost 4 bases; unmatched junction nucleotides: 6. Germline V CDR1 and CDR2: LNHDA, SQIVND (reference sequence).

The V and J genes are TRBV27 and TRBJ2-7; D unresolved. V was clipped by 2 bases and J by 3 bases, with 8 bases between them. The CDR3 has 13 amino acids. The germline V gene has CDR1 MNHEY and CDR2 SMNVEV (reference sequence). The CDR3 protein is CASSLHANYEQYF. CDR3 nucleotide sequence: TGTGCCAGCAGTTTACACGCCAACTACGAGCAGTACTTC.

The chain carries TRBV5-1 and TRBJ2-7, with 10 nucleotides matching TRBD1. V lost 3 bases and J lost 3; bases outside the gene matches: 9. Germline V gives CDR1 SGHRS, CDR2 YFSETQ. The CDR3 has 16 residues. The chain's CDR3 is CASSYRGTGDFYEQYF. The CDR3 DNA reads TGCGCCAGCAGCTACCGCGGGACAGGGGATTTCTACGAGCAGTACTTC.

CDR3 protein: CASSLRRLATTGELFF. The CDR3 DNA reads as TGTGCCAGCAGCTTACGCCGACTAGCCACCACCGGGGAGCTGTTTTTT. The V and J genes are TRBV7-8 and TRBJ2-2; 7 nucleotides align to TRBD2. V was clipped by 2 bases and J by 4 bases; unmatched bases: 7. The CDR3 length is 16 residues. CDR1 is SGHVS, CDR2 FQNEAQ, per germline.

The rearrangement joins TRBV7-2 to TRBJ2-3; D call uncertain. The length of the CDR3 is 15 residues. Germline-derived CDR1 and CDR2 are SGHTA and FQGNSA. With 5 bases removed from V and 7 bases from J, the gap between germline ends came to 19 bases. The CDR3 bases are TGTGCCAGCAGCCCGGCGTTGGCCTCGCCTAATACGCAGTATTTT. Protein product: CASSPALASPNTQYF.

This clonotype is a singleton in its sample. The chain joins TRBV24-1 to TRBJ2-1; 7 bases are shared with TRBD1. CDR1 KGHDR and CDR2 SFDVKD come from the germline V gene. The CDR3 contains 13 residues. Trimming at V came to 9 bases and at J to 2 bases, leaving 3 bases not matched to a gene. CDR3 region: CATRGQTYNEQFF. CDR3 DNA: TGTGCCACCCGGGGACAGACCTACAATGAGCAGTTCTTC.

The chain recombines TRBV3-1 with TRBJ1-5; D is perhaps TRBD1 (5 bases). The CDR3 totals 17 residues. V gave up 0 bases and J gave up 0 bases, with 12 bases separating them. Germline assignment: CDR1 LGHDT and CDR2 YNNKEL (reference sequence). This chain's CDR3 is CASSQDFGADSNQPQHF. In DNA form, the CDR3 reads TGTGCCAGCAGCCAAGACTTCGGGGCGGATAGCAATCAGCCCCAGCATTTT.

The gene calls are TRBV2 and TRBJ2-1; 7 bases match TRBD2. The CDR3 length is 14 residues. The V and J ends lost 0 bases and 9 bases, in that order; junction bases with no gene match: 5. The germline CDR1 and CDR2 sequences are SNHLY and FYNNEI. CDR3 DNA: TGTGCCAGCAGTGAAGCGGGAGGGAGTAGTGAGCAGTTCTTC. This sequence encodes CASSEAGGSSEQFF. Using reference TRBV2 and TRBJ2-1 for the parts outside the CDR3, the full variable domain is EPEVTQTPSHQVTQMGQEVILRCVPISNHLYFYWYRQILGQKVEFLVSFYNNEISEKSEIFDDQFSVERPDGSNFTLKIRSTKLEDSAMYFCASSEAGGSSEQFFGPGTRLTVL.

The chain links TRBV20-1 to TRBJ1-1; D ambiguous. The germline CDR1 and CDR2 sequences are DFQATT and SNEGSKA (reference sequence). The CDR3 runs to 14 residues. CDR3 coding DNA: TGCAGGGCCTCCCATCAAGCGGCCTACACTGAAGCTTTCTTT. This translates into CRASHQAAYTEAFF.

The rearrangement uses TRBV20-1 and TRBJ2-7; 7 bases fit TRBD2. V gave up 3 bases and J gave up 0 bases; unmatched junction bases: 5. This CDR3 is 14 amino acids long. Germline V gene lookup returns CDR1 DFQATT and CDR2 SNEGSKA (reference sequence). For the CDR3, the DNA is TGCAGTGCTAGTAGCGGGCAAAACTCCTACGAGCAGTACTTC. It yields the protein CSASSGQNSYEQYF.

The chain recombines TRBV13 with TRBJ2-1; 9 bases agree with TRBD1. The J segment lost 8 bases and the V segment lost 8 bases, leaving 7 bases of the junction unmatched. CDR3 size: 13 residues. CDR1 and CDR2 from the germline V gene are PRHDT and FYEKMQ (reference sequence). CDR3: CASGTGNGDEQFF. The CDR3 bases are TGTGCCAGCGGGACAGGGAATGGAGATGAGCAGTTCTTC.

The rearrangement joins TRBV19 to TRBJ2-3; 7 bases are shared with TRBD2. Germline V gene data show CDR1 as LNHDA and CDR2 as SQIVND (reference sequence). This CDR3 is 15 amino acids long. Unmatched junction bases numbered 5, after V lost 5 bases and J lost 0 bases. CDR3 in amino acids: CASSGTSASTDTQYF. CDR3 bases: TGTGCCAGTAGTGGTACTAGCGCCAGCACAGATACGCAGTATTTT.